Below are 18 T cell receptor beta chains sequenced from a single sample in a study of metastatic and nonmetastatic thyroid tumors. TCRdb reprocessed the PCR reads via MiXCR. In the table there are around 20,000 clones, 15% to 17% of which are singletons. Ahead of thyroid surgery, no patient had received treatment of any kind. Sequencing used blood. Receptor source: a female donor with papillary thyroid cancer or a benign thyroid nodule (not recorded which). Some clones in this sample may be carry-over from other donors' samples.

This clone was detected ten times or more. The V and J genes are TRBV15 and TRBJ2-6; D call uncertain. The CDR3 has 16 amino acids. Germline CDR1 reads LNHNV; CDR2 reads YYDKDF (reference sequence). The V gene lost 0 bases and the J gene lost 5 bases, with 11 bases spanning the gap. This CDR3 is CATSRDFSGWANVLTF. The DNA for the CDR3 is TGTGCCACCAGCAGAGATTTTTCTGGTTGGGCCAACGTCCTGACTTTC. The full variable domain, rest sourced from reference TRBV15 and TRBJ2-6, is DAMVIQNPRYQVTQFGKPVTLSCSQTLNHNVMYWYQQKSSQAPKLLFHYYDKDFNNEADTPDNFQSRRPNTSFCFLDIRSPGLGDTAMYLCATSRDFSGWANVLTFGAGSRLTVL.

This clone was seen at least ten times. V gene TRBV6-1 combines with J gene TRBJ2-1; possibly TRBD1 or TRBD2 for D (6 bases each). The CDR3 has 15 amino acids. Germline V lookup: CDR1 MNHNS, CDR2 SASEGT. Trimming cost V 3 bases and J 4 bases, with 13 bases left between them. This chain's CDR3 is CASSDFTGTYNEQFF. DNA of the CDR3: TGTGCCAGCAGTGATTTTACAGGGACTTACAATGAGCAGTTCTTC.

In its sample, this clone was seen many times. The chain links TRBV27 to TRBJ2-1, with 12 bases that match TRBD2. V lost 6 bases, J lost 2 bases, and 5 bases stayed unmatched. This CDR3 region has 16 residues. Germline CDR1 MNHEY, CDR2 SMNVEV (reference sequence). CDR3 sequence (DNA): TGTGCCAGCAGAGAAGCTAGCGGGAGGGCCTACAATGAGCAGTTCTTC. This sequence encodes CASREASGRAYNEQFF.

The J gene is TRBJ2-7, the V gene TRBV20-1; weak D call: TRBD1 (5 bases). With 6 bases removed from V and 3 bases from J, the gap between germline ends came to 18 bases. From germline, CDR1 is DFQATT and CDR2 SNEGSKA (reference sequence). The CDR3 sequence is 14 residues long. CDR3 loop: CSASPGQGVYEQYF. CDR3 bases: TGCAGTGCCAGCCCTGGGCAGGGCGTCTACGAGCAGTACTTC.

This clone was counted between two and nine times. The J gene is TRBJ2-7, the V gene TRBV6-1; perhaps TRBD2 as D (5 bases). This CDR3 is built from 13 residues. V gave up 3 bases and J gave up 2 bases, with 8 bases separating them. Germline CDR1 MNHNS, CDR2 SASEGT. The CDR3, as DNA: TGTGCCAGCAGTGACGGGGAGACCTACGAGCAGTACTTC. This translates into CASSDGETYEQYF.

The V and J genes are TRBV6-1 and TRBJ2-1; 7 nucleotides align to TRBD2. V was pared by 10 bases and J by 9 bases, with 12 bases of the junction left unmatched. Germline lookup yields CDR1 MNHNS and CDR2 SASEGT. The CDR3 covers 13 residues. The chain's CDR3 is CATGTTATGEQFF. In nucleotides, the CDR3 is TGTGCCACCGGGACTACAGCTACGGGTGAGCAGTTCTTC.

This clone was counted at least ten times. The rearrangement uses TRBV4-2 and TRBJ1-5; no firm D call. The V gene's germline CDR1 is LGHNA and CDR2 YNFKEQ. V was shortened by 6 bases and J by 0 bases, with 12 bases between the two germline ends. This CDR3 comprises 15 residues. The CDR3 coding sequence is TGTGCCAGCAGGCCAAGCGGCGATAGCAATCAGCCCCAGCATTTT. This translates into CASRPSGDSNQPQHF.

By its share, this clone is medium-sized. This chain uses TRBV11-3 with TRBJ2-7; 7 nucleotides agree with TRBD2. Trimming at V came to 2 bases and at J to 6 bases, leaving 10 bases not matched to a gene. CDR3 length: 15 residues. Looked up from germline, CDR1 is SGHNT and CDR2 is YENEEA. Here the CDR3 DNA reads TGTGCCAGCAGCTTAACACCCGGGACTAACTCCGAGCAGTACTTC. Encoded protein: CASSLTPGTNSEQYF. Full variable domain (remainder filled in from reference TRBV11-3 and TRBJ2-7): EAGVVQSPRYKIIEKKQPVAFWCNPISGHNTLYWYLQNLGQGPELLIRYENEEAVDDSQLPKDRFSAERLKGVDSTLKIQPAELGDSAVYLCASSLTPGTNSEQYFGPGTRLTVT.

This clone occurred many times. The chain has TRBV11-2 and TRBJ1-1; D perhaps matches TRBD1 (5 bases). Trimming took 2 bases from V and 1 from J, leaving 14 bases between them. CDR1 and CDR2 from the germline V gene are SGHAT and FQNNGV. The CDR3 consists of 16 residues. The CDR3 loop is CASSLFPIQGNTEAFF. The CDR3 coding sequence is TGTGCCAGCAGCTTATTCCCCATTCAGGGGAACACTGAAGCTTTCTTT.

The rearrangement uses TRBV19 and TRBJ1-5; 7 positions agree with TRBD1. V was clipped by 7 bases and J by 6 bases; unmatched bases: 6. The CDR3 has 13 residues. In germline, CDR1 is LNHDA, CDR2 SQIVND (reference sequence). CDR3 nucleotides: TGTGCCAGTACCGACAGGGAAGGTCAGCCCCAGCATTTT. Amino acids: CASTDREGQPQHF.

In this sample, this clone turned up a few times. CDR3 DNA: TGTGCCAGCAGTTTAAGCGGGACGTCCGAGAACACCGGGGAGCTGTTTTTT. It encodes CASSLSGTSENTGELFF. The chain links TRBV12-3 or TRBV12-4 to TRBJ2-2; 7 bases align to TRBD2. The CDR3 covers 17 residues. V shed 2 bases, J shed 1 base, and the junction held 7 bases outside the gene matches.

The sample holds many counts of this clone. The chain joins TRBV18 to TRBJ2-1, with TRBD2 identical over 14 bases. Germline V lookup: CDR1 KGHSH, CDR2 LQKENI. The CDR3 totals 17 residues. V shed 5 bases and J 4 bases; nucleotides not matched to a gene: 7. DNA for the CDR3: TGTGCCAGCTCAACCGGGACTAGCGGGAGAGGTTACAATGAGCAGTTCTTC. It is translated as CASSTGTSGRGYNEQFF. The full variable domain, rest sourced from reference TRBV18 and TRBJ2-1, is NAGVMQNPRHLVRRRGQEARLRCSPMKGHSHVYWYRQLPEEGLKFMVYLQKENIIDESGMPKERFSAEFPKEGPSILRIQQVVRGDSAAYFCASSTGTSGRGYNEQFFGPGTRLTVL.

At least ten counts were recorded for this clone. The genes are TRBV6-4 and TRBJ2-2, with D possibly being TRBD1 or TRBD2 (5 bases each). The CDR3 extends over 14 amino acids. CDR1 and CDR2 from the germline V gene are MRHNA and SNTAGT. V was pared by 4 bases and J by 4 bases, with 10 bases between. The CDR3 DNA is TGTGCCAGCAGTGTTCAGGGAGCCACCGGGGAGCTGTTTTTT. Its translation: CASSVQGATGELFF.

This clone appeared many times. This chain links TRBV29-1 with TRBJ1-1; a possible D gene is TRBD1 (6 bases). The CDR3 extends over 13 amino acids. Germline loops: CDR1 SQVTM, CDR2 ANQGSEA. The CDR3 loop reads CVASSGGNTEAFF. The CDR3 DNA sequence: TGCGTTGCCTCCTCGGGGGGCAACACTGAAGCTTTCTTT.

This clone was seen at least ten times. The chain joins TRBV7-9 to TRBJ2-3, with D uncertain. The CDR3 consists of 11 residues. The V end was cut by 8 bases, the J end by 6 bases, with 9 bases between. Germline V CDR1 and CDR2: SEHNR, FQNEAQ (reference sequence). In DNA, the CDR3 is TGTGCCAGCTCGAGAGAGGATACGCAGTATTTT. It codes for CASSREDTQYF.

This clone occurred many times. The genes are TRBV29-1 and TRBJ2-3; 10 nucleotides agree with TRBD2. Germline assignment: CDR1 SQVTM and CDR2 ANQGSEA. The CDR3 contains 15 residues. V was pared by 7 bases and J by 4 bases, with 11 bases of the junction left unmatched. This chain's CDR3 is CSATSLAGVADTQYF. The CDR3 DNA follows: TGCAGCGCGACATCTCTAGCGGGAGTGGCAGATACGCAGTATTTT.

This clone was recorded many times. The CDR3 reads CASSLGSQTQYF. CDR3 DNA sequence: TGTGCCAGCAGTCTAGGATCTCAGACCCAGTACTTC. V usage is TRBV6-1 and J usage is TRBJ2-5; no firm D call. V lost 5 bases and J 6 bases, leaving 10 bases between the germline ends. Germline CDR1 is MNHNS and CDR2 is SASEGT. The CDR3 contains 12 residues.

This clone was seen a handful of times. The CDR3 DNA is TGTGCCAGCAGTTCCGTATCCCTAGGAGGGTTCAACTATGGCTACACCTTC. It translates to CASSSVSLGGFNYGYTF. The rearrangement links TRBV6-2 or TRBV6-3 to TRBJ1-2; D unclear. The V gene's germline CDR1 is MNHEY and CDR2 SVGEGT. V lost 4 bases, J lost 2 bases, and 20 bases lay in between. The CDR3 has 17 residues.